This T cell receptor (beta chain) was recorded in a study of a mutant IDH1 vaccine in newly diagnosed glioma (dated by TCRdb to the early 2020s). Regarding the research as a whole: Eight vaccinations were administered to patients in weeks 1, 3, 5, 7, 11, 15, 19 and 23, corresponding to visits V03 through V10. Vaccination was initiated 4-6 weeks after radiotherapy alone, or concurrently with temozolomide cycles in the chemotherapy-containing groups. The roughly 30 treated patients were approximately 60% male and roughly 40% female, with a mean age of approximately 40 years. Before enrollment, most patients had been given radiochemotherapy with temozolomide as standard therapy, while the rest had received either radiotherapy alone or temozolomide alone. Peripheral blood was collected at six visits: V03 (baseline), V05, V07, V10, V12 and V13. Longitudinal TCRB deep sequencing was performed for about two dozen treated patients wherever samples were available for exploratory analyses.

Including the terminal cysteine and phenylalanine, the CDR3 comprises 13 residues. The CDR3 DNA has 39 bases and is translated from base 1. According to the germline V gene, CDR1 reads ENHRY and CDR2 reads SYGVKD. V is cut back by 10 bases and J by 5 bases, with 8 bases in the junction unmatched. In regard to this clone: Its recognized antigen is unknown. Base qualities are not recorded, but no much larger clone differs from it by a single base.

This specimen's time point label, per the study, means: week 11, during vaccination. Every vaccine dose consisted of 300 ug of a 20-mer mutant IDH1 peptide in Montanide, administered subcutaneously together with topical imiquimod. Newly diagnosed WHO grade 3 or 4 IDH1-mutant astrocytomas showing loss of nuclear ATRX were present in the donors. The samples were drawn from NOA16, a multicentre, single-arm, open-label phase I trial in Germany that tested a mutant IDH1 peptide vaccine in humans for the first time. Genomic DNA for TCRB sequencing was extracted from EDTA blood using the DNeasy Blood and Tissue Kit. Beyond this particular receptor, the publication reports: Selection of PBMC samples for TCRB deep sequencing was based on availability. The authors stated that sample limitations prevented analyses of patient blood samples from being reproduced. Vaccine-induced immune responses across multiple MHC alleles were detected in 93.3% of patients. Pseudoprogression appeared unrelated to alterations in the top peripheral T cell clonotypes detected by TCRB sequencing.

The library was built by means of the immunoSEQ multiplex PCR assay. Following the manufacturer's protocol, the hsTCRB Kit was used to amplify rearranged TCR beta chain sequences. An Illumina MiSeq was used to sequence the TCRB libraries. The published analysis was carried out like this. The proprietary platform of the kit vendor was used for demultiplexing, trimming and gene mapping. As stored in TCRdb, this immuneACCESS dataset retains in-frame rearrangements with V and J assigned. A fraction of the clones does not appear; measured against another copy, unresolved V genes explain less than half of the discrepancy, and the remainder lacks a known reason. V and J calls plus clone size are reproduced from that table; the DNA served to infer D and trimming. The sample table shows about 120,000 clones, and around 80% are seen once. The ten largest make up 4.5% to 5.5% of the sample.

The clonotype originates from a middle-aged man with glioma. Specimen: PBMCs, collected from a glioma patient whose treatment included an IDH1 peptide vaccine. This chain is built from TRBV10-3 and TRBJ2-5; 9 junctional bases match TRBD2. In nucleotides, the sequence is TGTGCCACCCGGACTAGCGTATTGGAGACCCAGTACTTC. Translated, this is CATRTSVLETQYF.